Each of the 5 T cell receptor beta chains below was sequenced from the same sample in a study of T cell repertoires in aging, cancer and after chemotherapy. Peripheral blood genomic DNA, not sorted cells or RNA, was the template. Multiplex touch-down PCR with TRB-A/B primers amplified rearranged V-D-J TRB sequences. TCRdb recomputed calls from the multiplex PCR reads with MiXCR, one row per CDR3 protein. The sample contains about 2,900 distinct CDR3 sequences, about 24% of which appear only once. Sequences were obtained from blood. Every receptor here comes from a human donor with a solid tumor.

In its sample, this clonotype was seen a few times. The rearrangement joins TRBV20-1 to TRBJ2-7, with D unresolved. This CDR3 has 12 amino acids. Per germline, CDR1 DFQATT and CDR2 SNEGSKA (reference sequence). Trimming removed 3 bases from V and 0 bases from J, with 6 bases in between. The CDR3 loop is CSARYISYEQYF. The CDR3 nucleotides are TGCAGTGCTAGGTACATCTCCTACGAGCAGTACTTC.

V gene TRBV6-2 or TRBV6-3 combines with J gene TRBJ1-2, with 9 bases that match TRBD1. Germline loops: CDR1 MNHEY, CDR2 SVGEGT. The V gene end was trimmed by 6 bases and the J gene end by 5 bases; junction bases not matched to a gene: 10. This CDR3 has 15 residues. For the CDR3, the DNA is TGTGCCAGCAGGAGACCGGGACAGGGAAGATATGGCTACACCTTC. This codes for CASRRPGQGRYGYTF.

The chain joins TRBV19 to TRBJ1-3; 7 nucleotides align to TRBD1. The V gene end was trimmed by 7 bases and the J gene end by 1 base; junction bases not matched to a gene: 7. This CDR3 contains 15 residues. Germline V gives CDR1 LNHDA, CDR2 SQIVND (reference sequence). CDR3 sequence: CASKRDSRSGNTIYF. In DNA form, the CDR3 reads TGTGCCAGTAAACGGGACAGCCGTTCTGGAAACACCATATATTTT.

This chain links TRBV7-3 with TRBJ2-7; D is undetermined. This CDR3 region has 15 residues. V was shortened by 2 bases and J by 1 base, with 12 bases between the two germline ends. The V gene's germline CDR1 is SGHTA and CDR2 FQGTGA. This CDR3 reads CASSLYKGDSYEQYF. In DNA, the CDR3 is TGTGCCAGCAGCTTATATAAAGGAGATTCCTACGAGCAGTACTTC.

The chain employs TRBV5-1 and TRBJ1-2; D is unclear. The CDR3 spans 12 residues. Trimming shortened V by 2 bases and J by 8 bases, and 10 bases separated the two germline ends. CDR1 is SGHRS and CDR2 is YFSETQ in the germline V gene. The CDR3 DNA is TGCGCCAGCAGCTTCGCAGGAGCCGGCTACACCTTC. This sequence encodes CASSFAGAGYTF.